Here is one T cell receptor beta chain with its context. Its antigen remains unidentified. The sample comes from a study of cytomegalovirus exposure and HLA in healthy donors. The validation cohort, a group of under 150 subjects, included the donors and was separate from the approximately 650-subject first cohort. Here immunoSEQ multiplex PCR was the method, and the copy in TCRdb shows in-frame clones only, minus some. The sample yields approximately 80,000 clones, 80% to 95% seen once. Per the germline V gene, CDR1 is KGHSH and CDR2 is LQKENI. V shed 6 bases, J shed 6 bases, and the junction held 16 bases outside the gene matches. This CDR3 has 17 residues. Regarding the study as a whole: In vitro confirmation showed three CMV-associated chains to be CMV antigen specific.

The sample was PBMCs. V and J are TRBV18 and TRBJ1-4, with TRBD1 identical over 7 bases. This TCR was recovered from a woman aged 30 to 39 in good health and CMV-seronegative. CDR3 protein: CASSSKAPGQRDEKLFF. The CDR3 nucleotides are TGTGCCAGCTCGTCAAAAGCTCCGGGACAGCGGGATGAAAAACTGTTTTTT.